Included here is one T cell receptor beta chain sequence, with context. Its antigen remains unknown. A multiplex PCR was run with 60 Vbeta primers and 13 Jbeta primers. The assay was immunoSEQ multiplex PCR, and TCRdb's table has in-frame clones only and misses some. This table has approximately 150,000 clones, 77% appearing once. V lost 3 bases and J lost 7; bases outside the gene matches: 14. Germline loops: CDR1 SGHVS, CDR2 FQNEAQ. CDR3 length equals 16 residues. This entry is derived from a study of cytomegalovirus exposure and HLA in healthy donors. Study conclusions and caveats: Accurate prediction of most subjects' HLA-A and HLA-B alleles from TCR beta sequences was reported. In presence/absence analyses, roughly uniform sequencing depth across donors was assumed. A likely sequencing artifact accounted for one observed cluster of highly shared sequence variants. In a later analysis, CMV-associated beta chains were mostly HLA-associated, it appeared.

The V call is TRBV7-8, the J call TRBJ1-2; 7 nucleotides line up with TRBD1. Sequences were obtained from PBMCs. The TCR originated in a woman aged 40 to 55 in good health and CMV-seropositive. CDR3 residues: CASSFDDTQGLSGYTF. For the CDR3, the DNA is TGTGCCAGCAGCTTTGATGACACACAGGGGCTCAGTGGCTACACCTTC. The variable domain in full, completed from reference TRBV7-8 and TRBJ1-2, reads GAGVSQSPRYKVAKRGQDVALRCDPISGHVSLFWYQQALGQGPEFLTYFQNEAQLDKSGLPSDRFFAERPEGSVSTLKIQRTQQEDSAVYLCASSFDDTQGLSGYTFGSGTRLTVV.